This entry lists 23 T cell receptor beta chains sequenced from one sample in a study of Graves' ophthalmopathy and Graves' hyperthyroidism. For repertoire sequencing, the TCR beta CDR3 regions were amplified from RNA transcripts. HTBI primers served in a first-round RT-PCR, which a second-round multiplex PCR followed. TCRdb independently ran MiXCR on the multiplex PCR reads; one entry per CDR3 protein. Of 360,000 or so distinct CDR3 sequences listed, around 16% are singletons. The sequenced sample was peripheral blood. All receptors come from a young woman with Graves' ophthalmopathy.

This clonotype has ten or more counts. The rearrangement links TRBV7-9 to TRBJ2-5, with 7 bases lining up with TRBD1. Germline V gene lookup returns CDR1 SEHNR and CDR2 FQNEAQ (reference sequence). CDR3 size: 15 residues. The V gene end was trimmed by 5 bases and the J gene end by 1 base; junction bases not matched to a gene: 7. CDR3 amino acids: CASSTGTAPQETQYF. The DNA for the CDR3 is TGTGCCAGCAGCACCGGGACAGCTCCCCAAGAGACCCAGTACTTC.

This clonotype was counted many times. This rearrangement joins TRBV18 to TRBJ2-7; no definite D call. This CDR3 is built from 15 residues. Germline V lookup: CDR1 KGHSH, CDR2 LQKENI. V dropped 3 bases and J dropped 5 bases, with 17 bases sitting between them. The CDR3 region has the DNA TGTGCCAGCTCACCCCCTGGGCCCATCACGAACGAGCAGTACTTC. Its protein product is CASSPPGPITNEQYF.

The CDR3 loop is CASSQNAGASGEQYF. The CDR3 DNA reads as TGTGCCAGCAGCCAAAACGCGGGCGCCTCGGGCGAGCAGTACTTC. The chain has TRBV7-2 and TRBJ2-7; D perhaps matches TRBD2 (5 bases). CDR1 is SGHTA and CDR2 is FQGNSA in the germline V gene. V was shortened by 5 bases and J by 6 bases, with 20 bases between the two germline ends. This CDR3 has 15 amino acids.

This clonotype was detected ten times or more. The J gene is TRBJ2-7, the V gene TRBV7-9; 16 positions agree with TRBD2. The CDR3 consists of 17 residues. Germline V gene data show CDR1 as SEHNR and CDR2 as FQNEAQ (reference sequence). Losses at the gene ends were 1 base for V and 4 bases for J; bases not matched to a gene: 4. The CDR3 nucleotides are TGTGCCAGCAGCTTAGGGGGGACTAGCGGGAGGGGTTACGAGCAGTACTTC. Residues: CASSLGGTSGRGYEQYF.

In its sample, this clonotype was seen many times. This chain joins TRBV15 and TRBJ2-2, with TRBD2 identical over 7 bases. There are 14 residues in the CDR3. Losses at the gene ends were 11 bases for V and 5 bases for J; bases not matched to a gene: 11. Per the germline V gene, CDR1 is LNHNV and CDR2 is YYDKDF (reference sequence). The CDR3 protein is CASQAGASTGELFF. CDR3 in DNA: TGTGCCTCACAGGCGGGAGCCAGTACCGGGGAGCTGTTTTTT.

The sample holds many counts of this clonotype. The chain joins TRBV14 to TRBJ1-1; TRBD1 is a possible D gene (5 bases). V was cut by 3 bases and J by 0 bases, with 17 bases left in between. This CDR3 comprises 17 residues. Germline CDR1 SGHDN, CDR2 FVKESK. CDR3: CASSHLLGQSMNTEAFF. For the CDR3, the DNA is TGTGCCAGCAGCCACCTTTTGGGGCAGTCCATGAACACTGAAGCTTTCTTT.

This clonotype was observed many times. The rearrangement uses TRBV6-2 or TRBV6-3 and TRBJ1-5, with 7 positions matching TRBD1. V trimming: 5 bases; J trimming: 7 bases; junction bases outside the gene matches: 8. This CDR3 is 14 amino acids long. Germline CDR1 reads MNHEY; CDR2 reads SVGEGT. CDR3 in DNA: TGTGCCAGCAGTCGACAGGGTTCACGCCAGCCCCAGCATTTT. The encoded protein is CASSRQGSRQPQHF.

This clonotype was observed at least ten times. A much larger clone is a single base away; this may be a read error. The chain uses TRBV7-2 and TRBJ1-4, with TRBD1 matching over 7 bases. This CDR3 contains 14 residues. The V gene's germline CDR1 is SGHTA and CDR2 FQGNSA. CDR3 sequence (DNA): TGTGCCAGCAGCCAGACAGGGTCAGGAGAAAAACTGTCTTTT. Its protein product is CASSQTGSGEKLSF.

This clonotype was seen a handful of times. This chain joins TRBV27 and TRBJ1-6; tentatively, D is TRBD1 (5 bases). Trimming stripped 8 bases from V and 9 bases from J, with 20 bases between. Germline V gene lookup returns CDR1 MNHEY and CDR2 SMNVEV (reference sequence). There are 15 residues in the CDR3. CDR3 residues: CASGGSRVRSSPLHF. As DNA, the CDR3 is TGTGCCAGCGGCGGGAGCAGGGTCAGGAGTTCACCCCTCCACTTT.

This clonotype occurred many times. The genes are TRBV6-2 or TRBV6-3 and TRBJ2-7; tentatively, D is TRBD2 (6 bases). The CDR3 extends over 14 amino acids. The germline gives CDR1 MNHEY, CDR2 SVGEGT. The V and J ends lost 2 bases and 0 bases respectively, with 8 bases between them. DNA for the CDR3: TGTGCCAGCAGTTACGAGGGACTCTCCTACGAGCAGTACTTC. It is translated as CASSYEGLSYEQYF.

This clonotype showed up many times. Being one base from a much bigger clone, this may be a read error. The chain carries TRBV5-1 and TRBJ1-2; D unclear. Germline V CDR1 and CDR2: SGHRS, YFSETQ. CDR3 size: 14 residues. The CDR3 nucleotides read TGCGCCAGCAGCTTGGAGGGTTCTGTCGATGGCTACATCTTC. Translating gives CASSLEGSVDGYIF.

This clonotype was observed at least ten times. The rearrangement joins TRBV11-2 to TRBJ2-2, with D possibly called TRBD1 or TRBD2 (5 bases each). The CDR3 is made up of 14 amino acids. The germline CDR1 and CDR2 sequences are SGHAT and FQNNGV. V lost 7 bases and J 5 bases, leaving 14 bases between the germline ends. As DNA, the CDR3 is TGTGCCAGCACCTGGGACCCACGAACCGGGGAGCTGTTTTTT. This encodes CASTWDPRTGELFF.

This clonotype was recorded at least ten times. This chain joins TRBV28 and TRBJ2-5; D unresolved. There are 14 residues in the CDR3. Germline values: CDR1 MDHEN, CDR2 SYDVKM. Trimming took 4 bases from V and 5 from J, leaving 14 bases between them. In nucleotides, the CDR3 is TGTGCCAGCAGTTGGGCACAAACCGGGGAGACCCAGTACTTC. Amino acids: CASSWAQTGETQYF.

This clonotype showed up many times. The rearrangement joins TRBV7-9 to TRBJ2-7; perhaps TRBD1 as D (6 bases). Between the trimmed V and J ends, which lost 5 bases and 1 base, there was a span of 15 bases. Germline assignment: CDR1 SEHNR and CDR2 FQNEAQ (reference sequence). This CDR3 has 15 amino acids. CDR3: CASSHREISSYEQYF. CDR3 in DNA: TGTGCCAGCAGCCACAGGGAAATTTCGTCCTACGAGCAGTACTTC.

This clonotype was seen repeatedly, ten times or more. J is TRBJ1-1 and V is TRBV29-1; D is undetermined. Germline V gives CDR1 SQVTM, CDR2 ANQGSEA. This CDR3 has 12 amino acids. Trimming pared 5 bases from V and 2 bases from J, leaving 9 bases between. The CDR3 spells CSVLPGNTEAFF. The CDR3, as DNA: TGCAGCGTTCTCCCAGGTAACACTGAAGCTTTCTTT.

V gene TRBV20-1 combines with J gene TRBJ2-5, with 15 bases that match TRBD2. The CDR3 contains 17 residues. With V trimmed by 3 bases and J by 1 base, 6 bases remained unmatched. Germline CDR1 is DFQATT and CDR2 is SNEGSKA (reference sequence). CDR3 protein: CSARGGLAGGRQETQYF. CDR3 nucleotides: TGCAGTGCTAGGGGCGGACTAGCGGGAGGGCGCCAAGAGACCCAGTACTTC.

This clonotype was seen at least ten times. This sequence joins TRBV14 and TRBJ1-1; 8 positions match TRBD1. V was clipped by 0 bases and J by 8 bases; unmatched bases: 8. Germline V gene lookup returns CDR1 SGHDN and CDR2 FVKESK. The CDR3 is made up of 15 amino acids. The chain's CDR3 is CASSQDLIRDREAFF. The CDR3 coding sequence is TGTGCCAGCAGCCAAGATCTTATCCGGGACAGGGAAGCTTTCTTT.

This clonotype was detected ten times or more. The V call is TRBV12-3 or TRBV12-4, the J call TRBJ1-5; D not resolved. Trimming pared 1 base from V and 4 bases from J, leaving 11 bases between. The CDR3 consists of 15 residues. CDR3: CASSLGAGANQPQHF. Here the CDR3 DNA reads TGTGCCAGCAGTTTAGGAGCGGGCGCGAATCAGCCCCAGCATTTT.

The chain recombines TRBV12-3 or TRBV12-4 with TRBJ2-2; D is unresolved. The CDR3 consists of 13 residues. Trimming removed 5 bases at V and 6 bases at J, with 10 bases between. CDR3 loop: CASSAELAGELFF. The CDR3 coding sequence is TGTGCCAGCAGTGCGGAATTGGCCGGGGAGCTGTTTTTT.

This clonotype was seen repeatedly, ten times or more. The V and J genes are TRBV14 and TRBJ2-2; D gene ambiguous. The germline V and J ends were trimmed by 3 bases and 6 bases, with 5 bases remaining between them. The germline gives CDR1 SGHDN, CDR2 FVKESK. The CDR3 loop spans 12 amino acids. The CDR3, as DNA: TGTGCCAGCAGCCAGTTCCCCGGGGAGCTGTTTTTT. Amino acid sequence: CASSQFPGELFF.

In its sample, this clonotype was seen many times. The V call is TRBV6-2 or TRBV6-3, the J call TRBJ1-6, with D possibly being TRBD1 (5 bases). The V and J ends lost 6 bases and 17 bases respectively, with 14 bases between them. Germline CDR1 is MNHEY and CDR2 is SVGEGT. The CDR3 loop spans 11 amino acids. CDR3 in DNA: TGTGCCAGCAGCCCAGGGTTCCCAATCCACTTT. It codes for CASSPGFPIHF.

In regard to this clonotype: This may come from a read error, since a much larger clone is one base off. The rearrangement joins TRBV11-1 to TRBJ2-2; 9 bases match TRBD2. Germline V CDR1 and CDR2: SGHAT, FQDESV (reference sequence). This CDR3 comprises 19 residues. Trimming at V came to 5 bases and at J to 1 base, leaving 14 bases not matched to a gene. CDR3 DNA sequence: TGTGCCAGCAGCCCACGCCTAGCGGGGTGCCAGGGGAACACCGGGGAGCTGTTTTTT. As protein: CASSPRLAGCQGNTGELFF.

This clonotype came up many times. The genes are TRBV12-3 or TRBV12-4 and TRBJ1-5, with D possibly TRBD1 on 5 matching bases. This CDR3 region has 15 residues. The V and J ends lost 6 bases and 0 bases respectively, with 12 bases between them. CDR3 loop: CASRGPRASNQPQHF. The CDR3, as DNA: TGTGCCAGCAGGGGACCCAGGGCTAGCAATCAGCCCCAGCATTTT.